This T cell receptor (beta chain) was recorded in a study of cytomegalovirus exposure and HLA in healthy donors. Use of 60 Vbeta and 13 Jbeta primers characterized the PCR. Sequencing was performed with immunoSEQ multiplex PCR; in TCRdb, only in-frame clones are kept and a portion is missing. The table shows almost 200,000 clones, with roughly 85% occurring only once. Trimming removed 4 bases from V and 6 bases from J; junction bases left unmatched: 6. The CDR3 contains 13 residues. Germline-derived CDR1 and CDR2 are SGDLS and YYNGEE. This clonotype originated in a woman younger than 45 in good health and CMV-seropositive. The sample taken for sequencing was PBMCs. The chain carries TRBV9 and TRBJ1-1, with 7 bases matching TRBD1. CDR3 bases: TGTGCCAGCAGCACCGACAGGGAGCCTGAAGCTTTCTTT. Protein product: CASSTDREPEAFF.